One and the same sample provided the 10 T cell receptor beta chains below, sequenced in a study of T cell responses to AZD1222 COVID-19 vaccine. TCRdb's table, derived via immunoSEQ multiplex PCR, lists solely in-frame clones and lacks some. Here the sample spans some 130,000 clones, roughly 91% being singletons. Sample: peripheral blood, taken on day 0 of AZD1222 vaccination. Every receptor here comes from an adult in good health.

The chain carries TRBV12-3 or TRBV12-4 and TRBJ1-5; no clear D gene. The V end was cut by 7 bases, the J end by 0 bases, with 7 bases between. The CDR3 contains 13 residues. CDR3 in DNA: TGTGCCAGCACCCAAAATAGCAATCAGCCCCAGCATTTT. Its translation is CASTQNSNQPQHF.

This chain uses TRBV19 with TRBJ1-2; tentatively, D is TRBD1 (5 bases). Deletions cut 0 bases from V and 4 bases from J, with 9 bases between. This CDR3 comprises 14 residues. CDR1 and CDR2 from the germline V gene are LNHDA and SQIVND (reference sequence). The chain's CDR3 is CASSIEGLGYGYTF. The CDR3 nucleotides are TGTGCCAGTAGTATAGAGGGGCTTGGCTATGGCTACACCTTC.

The gene calls are TRBV30 and TRBJ1-2, with D unclear. Germline V gene lookup returns CDR1 GTSNPN and CDR2 SVGIG (reference sequence). CDR3 size: 13 residues. V lost 8 bases, J lost 6 bases, and 19 bases lay in between. CDR3 coding DNA: TGTGCCATGAACGATCTTCGTCCCGATGGCTACACCTTC. The encoded protein is CAMNDLRPDGYTF.

The chain carries TRBV19 and TRBJ1-1; D remains ambiguous. The CDR3 spans 13 residues. Germline V gives CDR1 LNHDA, CDR2 SQIVND (reference sequence). Trimming took off 5 bases at V and 7 bases at J, with 14 bases between the two ends. CDR3 protein: CASSPSAVVEAFF. The CDR3 coding sequence is TGTGCCAGTAGTCCGTCAGCCGTAGTTGAAGCTTTCTTT.

The gene calls are TRBV4-1 and TRBJ1-5; D is possibly TRBD1 (5 bases). CDR1 is MGHRA, CDR2 YSYEKL, per germline. The CDR3 contains 15 residues. Trimming took 5 bases from V and 4 from J, leaving 15 bases between them. CDR3 nucleotide sequence: TGCGCCAGCAGCAGAAACCGGGACCAAAATCAGCCCCAGCATTTT. Protein product: CASSRNRDQNQPQHF.

This rearrangement joins TRBV18 to TRBJ1-6; D not certain. The CDR3 extends over 13 amino acids. Germline CDR1 reads KGHSH; CDR2 reads LQKENI. Trimming took off 3 bases at V and 8 bases at J, with 8 bases between the two ends. CDR3 nucleotide sequence: TGTGCCAGCTCACCCGCCGGGGATTCACCCCTCCACTTT. Amino acids: CASSPAGDSPLHF.

The rearrangement links TRBV5-6 to TRBJ2-7; 10 nucleotides line up with TRBD1. Germline values: CDR1 SGHDT, CDR2 YYEEEE. This CDR3 has 16 amino acids. The J segment lost 3 bases and the V segment lost 4 bases, leaving 10 bases of the junction unmatched. The chain's CDR3 is CASSLGQGVTLYEQYF. The CDR3 bases are TGTGCCAGCAGCCTTGGACAGGGGGTTACACTCTACGAGCAGTACTTC.

This clone was observed a single time. The chain combines TRBV11-2 with TRBJ1-1; D perhaps matches TRBD1 (5 bases). V was trimmed by 0 bases and J by 1 base, leaving 15 bases between them. Germline V gene sequence: CDR1 SGHAT, CDR2 FQNNGV. This CDR3 comprises 17 residues. As DNA, the CDR3 is TGTGCCAGCAGCTTAGAAGGGGTACAGAGGACGAACACTGAAGCTTTCTTT. Residues: CASSLEGVQRTNTEAFF.

The J gene is TRBJ2-7, the V gene TRBV5-1, with D tentatively TRBD2 (6 bases). The CDR3 extends over 14 amino acids. The germline V and J ends were trimmed by 4 bases and 0 bases, with 11 bases remaining between them. CDR1 and CDR2 (germline): SGHRS, YFSETQ. The DNA for the CDR3 is TGCGCCAGCAGCGTGGGACTGAACTCCTACGAGCAGTACTTC. Its protein product is CASSVGLNSYEQYF.

V usage is TRBV19 and J usage is TRBJ2-1, with D unresolved. This CDR3 spans 13 amino acids. Germline-derived CDR1 and CDR2 are LNHDA and SQIVND (reference sequence). Between the trimmed V and J ends, which lost 3 bases and 2 bases, there was a span of 5 bases. The DNA of the CDR3 is TGTGCCAGTAGTATTACGGCCTACAATGAGCAGTTCTTC. The encoded protein is CASSITAYNEQFF.